This T cell receptor beta chain was sequenced in a study of blood T cell repertoires in COVID-19 (dated by TCRdb to the early 2020s). About the investigation overall: Samples covering the acute and convalescent phases of COVID-19 were provided by collaborators in the United States, Italy and Spain. The repertoires were released in a freely available public database intended as a resource for research on the immune response to SARS-CoV-2. Samples were obtained from the ongoing ImmuneRACE study (first 160 participants) and from over 1,000 subjects provided by 6 global collaborators. Where HLA class I and class II types were available, the types were taken from metadata supplied by the sample provider, not from assay-based typing. Deeply sampled blood TCRbeta repertoires from subjects exposed to, actively infected with, or recovered from COVID-19 were included in the dataset. Sample metadata almost always included a de-identified subject ID, COVID-19 status, age in years and sex. The prospective study material was composed of cDNA or gDNA derived from T cells, B-cell-depleted T cells, or PBMCs. What the study reported, not specific to this receptor: How much clinical and demographic metadata was included differed by source and by participant, and the metadata was provided uncurated.

About this clone: Its binding antigen is unknown. It has no much larger one-base neighbor in the sample; base qualities were not kept.

Samples from volunteer blood donors who had recovered from COVID-19 were contributed by a second Seattle source. The collaborating institutions used their own protocols to collect whole blood in K2EDTA tubes. Collaborator samples were shipped for TCRbeta analysis as frozen whole blood, isolated PBMCs, or DNA extracted from either sample type. The immunoSEQ Assay, a bias-controlled multiplex PCR, was used to amplify TCRbeta CDR3 regions from genomic DNA. In the authors' own workflow: Within the assay, amplification of reference gene primers was used to estimate how many nucleated cells each sample contained. To quantify the absolute abundance of each unique TCRbeta CDR3 rearrangement, sequence reads were collapsed and filtered. For each sample, productive Simpson clonality was calculated as the square root of Simpson's diversity index over productive rearrangements. TCRdb carries this immuneACCESS record with in-frame sequences only. Its versions omit some clonotypes, under half of them owing to an unresolved V gene in the studies checked, with the rest unexplained. For V, J and clone size, that table is used; D and trimming come from the DNA. This sample lists a few hundred thousand clones; about 80% were detected once. Around 3.1% of the sample is held by the ten biggest clonotypes.

Here V drops 4 bases and J drops 6 bases, and the junction holds 8 bases not matched to any gene. From the cysteine up to the phenylalanine, the CDR3 has a length of 15 residues. Kept here is only the CDR3 DNA, which spans 45 bases and is read in frame from base 1. Sequences SGHTA (CDR1) and FQGTGA (CDR2) are obtained from the germline V gene. The source of this sequence is a woman aged 25-40 years who had recovered from COVID-19. The V and J genes are TRBV7-3 and TRBJ2-1; TRBD2 lines up with 8 middle nucleotides. The sample comprised peripheral blood. CDR3 sequence: CASSSGLAVRNEQFF. In nucleotide form, the sequence is TGTGCCAGCAGCTCAGGACTAGCAGTTCGCAATGAGCAGTTCTTC. Reference TRBV7-3 and TRBJ2-1 proteins supply the regions before and after the CDR3; the full variable domain is: GAGVSQTPSNKVTEKGKYVELRCDPISGHTALYWYRQSLGQGPEFLIYFQGTGAADDSGLPNDRFFAVRPEGSVSTLKIQRTERGDSAVYLCASSSGLAVRNEQFFGPGTRLTVL.